This record concerns one T cell receptor (beta chain) sequence. Authors' processing steps: It was from reference gene primer amplification that nucleated cell counts were estimated. Profiled with immunoSEQ multiplex PCR; TCRdb holds only in-frame clones, not every one. Clone size and V and J calls were adopted from that table, with D and trimming inferred from the DNA. In the table there are fewer than 500,000 clones, approximately 90% of which are singletons. This sample was taken from a study of blood T cell repertoires in COVID-19. At the level of the study: Whether acute or convalescent, the COVID-19 samples came from the United States, Italy and Spain. T cells, B-cell-depleted T cells, or PBMCs provided the cDNA or gDNA that served as material.

Trimming stripped 2 bases from V and 10 bases from J, with 10 bases between. This CDR3 contains 12 residues. Germline V lookup: CDR1 KGHDR, CDR2 SFDVKD. Individuals drawn from around 25 US areas were roughly 18 to 95 years old. The specimen sequenced was PBMCs or T cells enriched from blood (not recorded which). The chain links TRBV24-1 to TRBJ2-5; D is ambiguous. The sequence was obtained from a woman aged 25 to 39 with acute COVID-19. DNA for the CDR3: TGTGCCACCAGTGATTCCAGGCAAATCCAGTACTTC. As protein: CATSDSRQIQYF.